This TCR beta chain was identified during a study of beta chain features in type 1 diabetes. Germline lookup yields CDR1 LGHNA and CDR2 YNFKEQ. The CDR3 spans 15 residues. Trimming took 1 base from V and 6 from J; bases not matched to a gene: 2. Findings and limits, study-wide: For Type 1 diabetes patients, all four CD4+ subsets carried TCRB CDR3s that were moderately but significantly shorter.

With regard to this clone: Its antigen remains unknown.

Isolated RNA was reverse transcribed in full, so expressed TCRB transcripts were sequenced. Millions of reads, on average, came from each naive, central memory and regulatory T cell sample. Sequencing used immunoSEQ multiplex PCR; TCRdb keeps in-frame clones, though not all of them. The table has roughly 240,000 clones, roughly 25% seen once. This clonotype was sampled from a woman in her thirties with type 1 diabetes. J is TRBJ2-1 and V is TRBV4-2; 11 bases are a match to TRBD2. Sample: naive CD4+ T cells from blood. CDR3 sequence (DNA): TGTGCCAGCAGCCAAGGTAGCGGGAGGGCCAATGAGCAGTTCTTC. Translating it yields CASSQGSGRANEQFF.